The T cell receptor (beta chain) described here comes from a study of CD8+ T cells in alopecia areata. Study-wide results and limits: Patients shared TCRs less clearly than mice did, possibly owing to HLA.

Treatment described: oral pan-JAK inhibitor, 5-10 mg twice daily. It was from alopecia areata patients that lesional scalp punch biopsies and peripheral blood were collected. Comments on this clone: The antigen is undetermined.

CDR3 length equals 16 residues. The V end lost 1 base, the J end lost 4 bases, and 15 bases lay between the germline ends. Germline V CDR1 and CDR2: SGHDN, FVKESK. The sequencing template was cDNA reverse transcribed from extracted RNA. Data came from immunoSEQ multiplex PCR; TCRdb stores just in-frame clones and leaves some out. The data hold over 150,000 clones, with approximately 60% observed a single time. The V and J genes are TRBV14 and TRBJ2-3; D assignment may be TRBD1 or TRBD2 (5 bases each). The TCR comes from a human donor with alopecia areata. The sequences come from CD4+ T cells sorted from blood, collected at week 24, from a patient treated with tofacitinib. The CDR3 DNA reads TGTGCCAGCAGCCAAGTACGGGGCCCCCCCGCAGATACGCAGTATTTT. Protein sequence: CASSQVRGPPADTQYF.